The 21 T cell receptor beta chains presented below share a single source sample, sequenced in a study of CD8 T cells in Susac syndrome. Reverse transcription of 0.5 to 1 ug RNA was performed with random hexamers. TCRdb ran MiXCR on the immunoSEQ multiplex PCR reads and lists one entry per CDR3 protein. This table has 150,000 to 200,000 distinct CDR3 sequences, roughly nine tenths appearing once. The sequencing input was CD4+ T cells from PBMCs. The source is a human donor with Susac syndrome.

This chain links TRBV20-1 with TRBJ2-5, with 8 bases lining up with TRBD1. The junction had 7 bases not matched to a gene; V was cut back by 5 bases and J by 5 bases. The germline V gene has CDR1 DFQATT and CDR2 SNEGSKA (reference sequence). CDR3 length: 13 amino acids. The CDR3 DNA is TGCAGTGCTGACCTGGACAGGGCTGAGACCCAGTACTTC. It codes for CSADLDRAETQYF.

This clonotype was found once. The chain carries TRBV5-1 and TRBJ2-4, with TRBD1 matching 9 bases. V gave up 4 bases and J gave up 0 bases; unmatched junction bases: 8. Germline V gene sequence: CDR1 SGHRS, CDR2 YFSETQ. The CDR3 has 17 residues. The CDR3 nucleotides are TGCGCCAGCAGCGCCGATCCGGGACAGGGAGCCAAAAACATTCAGTACTTC. Amino acid sequence: CASSADPGQGAKNIQYF.

The chain couples TRBV6-1 to TRBJ2-7, with D possibly being TRBD2 (6 bases). Trimming shortened V by 10 bases and J by 3 bases, and 16 bases separated the two germline ends. CDR1 and CDR2 from the germline V gene are MNHNS and SASEGT. This CDR3 has 13 amino acids. The CDR3 DNA reads TGTGCCATCTCTCGGACGGGACTCTACGAGCAGTACTTC. Its protein product is CAISRTGLYEQYF.

J is TRBJ2-1 and V is TRBV5-1; 7 bases map to TRBD2. CDR3 length: 16 residues. Germline V lookup: CDR1 SGHRS, CDR2 YFSETQ. Trimming cost V 0 bases and J 0 bases; bases outside gene matches: 3. Here the CDR3 DNA reads TGCGCCAGCAGCTTGGTGGGGGGGAGCTCCTACAATGAGCAGTTCTTC. It codes for CASSLVGGSSYNEQFF.

This rearrangement joins TRBV18 to TRBJ1-2; D not resolved. The CDR3 sequence is 14 residues long. Germline V gives CDR1 KGHSH, CDR2 LQKENI. V was shortened by 3 bases and J by 5 bases, with 13 bases between the two germline ends. The CDR3 DNA reads TGTGCCAGCTCACCTAACCGATCGGGATATGGCTACACCTTC. This sequence encodes CASSPNRSGYGYTF.

The chain carries TRBV2 and TRBJ2-5; TRBD1 agrees at 8 bases. J lost 5 bases, V lost 7 bases, and 6 bases had no gene match. The length of the CDR3 is 13 residues. Looked up from germline, CDR1 is SNHLY and CDR2 is FYNNEI. CDR3 in amino acids: CASTTGVWETQYF. CDR3 DNA sequence: TGTGCCAGCACGACAGGGGTCTGGGAGACCCAGTACTTC.

The V and J genes are TRBV28 and TRBJ1-1; D call uncertain. CDR1 and CDR2 from the germline V gene are MDHEN and SYDVKM. Trimming removed 2 bases at V and 0 bases at J, with 13 bases between. The CDR3 is made up of 16 amino acids. The CDR3 loop is CASSLGGRWMNTEAFF. CDR3 sequence (DNA): TGTGCCAGCAGTTTAGGAGGCAGGTGGATGAACACTGAAGCTTTCTTT.

The chain employs TRBV4-2 and TRBJ2-1; perhaps TRBD2 as D (5 bases). Germline values: CDR1 LGHNA, CDR2 YNFKEQ. Deletions cut 4 bases from V and 8 bases from J, with 12 bases between. The CDR3 contains 13 residues. The CDR3 region is CASSPYTGDEQFF. In DNA form, the CDR3 reads TGTGCCAGCAGCCCATATACCGGGGATGAGCAGTTCTTC.

The chain couples TRBV6-6 to TRBJ2-7; D uncertain. The CDR3 contains 15 residues. The germline V and J ends were trimmed by 3 bases and 2 bases, with 14 bases remaining between them. Looked up from germline, CDR1 is MNHNY and CDR2 is SVGAGI (reference sequence). The CDR3 reads CASSYLEVLTYEQYF. The CDR3 DNA sequence: TGTGCCAGCAGTTATTTAGAGGTTCTTACCTACGAGCAGTACTTC.

About this clonotype: At one of its ends the junction is not consistent with the germline gene, which may arise from a read error. The chain couples TRBV4-1 to TRBJ2-5; 12 bases map to TRBD2. This CDR3 has 16 amino acids. CDR1 is MGHRA and CDR2 is YSYEKL in the germline V gene. CDR3 coding DNA: TGCGCCAGTAGCCAAGTGACTAGCGGGGGCCAAGAGACCCAGTACTTC. This translates into CASSQVTSGGQETQYF.

The V call is TRBV9, the J call TRBJ1-3; a possible D gene is TRBD1 (5 bases). V lost 6 bases and J lost 2, with 12 bases in between. CDR3 size: 14 residues. Germline CDR1 is SGDLS and CDR2 is YYNGEE. The CDR3 here is CASNPGEAGNTIYF. The CDR3 DNA follows: TGTGCCAGCAACCCGGGGGAAGCTGGAAACACCATATATTTT.

This clonotype was detected once. The J gene is TRBJ1-5, the V gene TRBV18; D remains ambiguous. Germline CDR1 reads KGHSH; CDR2 reads LQKENI. Trimming took off 5 bases at V and 6 bases at J, with 11 bases between the two ends. This CDR3 comprises 13 residues. DNA for the CDR3: TGTGCCAGCTCAGATTCGGTAGGTCAGCCCCAGCATTTT. It translates to CASSDSVGQPQHF.

V gene TRBV3-1 combines with J gene TRBJ2-1; 11 bases fit TRBD2. CDR3 length: 16 amino acids. Per germline, CDR1 LGHDT and CDR2 YNNKEL (reference sequence). J gave up 1 base and V 5 bases, and 4 bases lay outside the gene matches. The DNA for the CDR3 is TGTGCCAGCAGCGCACTAGCGGGAGAGTCCTACAATGAGCAGTTCTTC. Amino acids: CASSALAGESYNEQFF.

The chain has TRBV19 and TRBJ1-3; D call uncertain. With 5 bases removed from V and 0 bases from J, the gap between germline ends came to 8 bases. CDR1 LNHDA and CDR2 SQIVND come from the germline V gene (reference sequence). CDR3 length: 14 residues. The CDR3 here is CASSVLISGNTIYF. Written as DNA, the CDR3 is TGTGCCAGTAGTGTTTTGATCTCTGGAAACACCATATATTTT. Drawing the rest from reference TRBV19 and TRBJ1-3, the complete variable domain is DGGITQSPKYLFRKEGQNVTLSCEQNLNHDAMYWYRQDPGQGLRLIYYSQIVNDFQKGDIAEGYSVSREKKESFPLTVTSAQKNPTAFYLCASSVLISGNTIYFGEGSWLTVV.

The V call is TRBV4-1, the J call TRBJ2-1, with unresolved D. V was pared by 2 bases and J by 0 bases, with 11 bases between. The CDR3 spans 16 residues. Looked up from germline, CDR1 is MGHRA and CDR2 is YSYEKL. The CDR3 region has the DNA TGCGCCAGCAGCCAATCGGTCTCTTCCTCCTACAATGAGCAGTTCTTC. It is translated as CASSQSVSSSYNEQFF.

V gene TRBV7-2 combines with J gene TRBJ1-2, with 7 bases fitting TRBD1. In germline, CDR1 is SGHTA, CDR2 FQGNSA. Trimming took 5 bases from V and 2 from J; bases not matched to a gene: 5. CDR3 length: 14 residues. DNA of the CDR3: TGTGCCAGCAGCCGGGACAGTAAGAACTATGGCTACACCTTC. It codes for CASSRDSKNYGYTF.

The V gene is TRBV6-1, the J gene TRBJ2-1; TRBD2 might be the D (5 bases). Trimming pared 10 bases from V and 6 bases from J, leaving 10 bases between. In germline, CDR1 is MNHNS, CDR2 SASEGT. The CDR3 is 11 residues long. The CDR3 DNA sequence: TGTGCCACCGAGGCGGGCAATGAGCAGTTCTTC. This codes for CATEAGNEQFF.

V and J are TRBV7-2 and TRBJ2-5; tentative D call: TRBD2 (5 bases). The CDR3 is 14 residues long. Germline V gene sequence: CDR1 SGHTA, CDR2 FQGNSA. The V end was cut by 4 bases, the J end by 1 base, with 10 bases between. The CDR3 region has the DNA TGTGCCAGCAGCTCCTTAGCGAGCCAAGAGACCCAGTACTTC. Translated, it gives CASSSLASQETQYF.

The chain links TRBV12-3 or TRBV12-4 to TRBJ2-2, with D tentatively TRBD1 (6 bases). Trimming pared 3 bases from V and 2 bases from J, leaving 13 bases between. The CDR3 is made up of 16 amino acids. CDR3 amino acids: CASSFDRLVNTGELFF. CDR3 bases: TGTGCCAGCAGTTTCGACAGGCTCGTTAACACCGGGGAGCTGTTTTTT.

The chain links TRBV5-4 to TRBJ2-3; D could derive from TRBD1 or TRBD2 (6 bases each). Germline V gene data show CDR1 as SGHNT and CDR2 as YYREEE (reference sequence). The CDR3 covers 15 residues. With 3 bases removed from V and 6 bases from J, the gap between germline ends came to 17 bases. CDR3 nucleotides: TGTGCCAGCAGCTACGGGGGCCGGCAGGGGGATACGCAGTATTTT. Protein: CASSYGGRQGDTQYF.

V is TRBV7-3 and J is TRBJ2-1, with 11 positions matching TRBD1. CDR1 and CDR2 (germline): SGHTA, FQGTGA. The CDR3 is 15 residues long. V trimming: 5 bases; J trimming: 9 bases; junction bases outside the gene matches: 9. The DNA for the CDR3 is TGTGCCAGCAGCCTGGGCGGACAGGGGGCGGTTGAGCAGTTCTTC. Translated: CASSLGGQGAVEQFF. Full variable domain (remainder filled in from reference TRBV7-3 and TRBJ2-1): GAGVSQTPSNKVTEKGKYVELRCDPISGHTALYWYRQSLGQGPEFLIYFQGTGAADDSGLPNDRFFAVRPEGSVSTLKIQRTERGDSAVYLCASSLGGQGAVEQFFGPGTRLTVL.